The rows below give T cell receptor beta chains drawn from one sample of a study of T cells in Graves' hyperthyroidism and ophthalmopathy. TCRdb re-called the multiplex PCR reads with MiXCR, one entry per CDR3 protein. The data show roughly 300,000 distinct CDR3 sequences, 15% to 20% seen once. Sequenced: blood. The receptors were gathered from a woman aged 45-59 years with Graves' hyperthyroidism. Each CDR3 is given with its conserved first and last residue. A D gene is named only where the DNA matches it firmly. Where a row states a size, it is once, few, many or the class of an expanded clone; other rows omit it.

d_call j_call v_call clone_size cdr3_nt cdr3_aa
TRBD2 TRBJ2-2 TRBV7-8 few TGTGCCAGCAGCTTAGGGCTAGCGGGGGCCCTAGACGGGGAGCTGTTTTTT CASSLGLAGALDGELFF
TRBD1 TRBJ1-2 TRBV7-8 . TGTGCCAGCAGCTACCAACAGGGGGCCAGCTATGGCTACACCTTC CASSYQQGASYGYTF
. TRBJ1-5 TRBV28 many TGTGCCAGCAGCCCGGGACGGTATAGCAATCAGCCCCAGCATTTT CASSPGRYSNQPQHF
TRBD1 TRBJ2-2 TRBV5-1 . TGCGCCAGCAGCTTGCAGGGGGCTCGGAACACCGGGGAGCTGTTTTTT CASSLQGARNTGELFF
. TRBJ2-3 TRBV2 few TGTGCCAGCAGGGGCGGGCGCACAGATACGCAGTATTTT CASRGGRTDTQYF
. TRBJ2-5 TRBV30 few TGTGCCTGGAGTTTGCTAGAGTCGGACGCCCAGTACTTC CAWSLLESDAQYF
. TRBJ2-2 TRBV12-3/TRBV12-4 . TGTGCCAGCAGTTCCCCTTGGGGGTCGAACACCGGGGAGCTGTTTTTT CASSSPWGSNTGELFF
. TRBJ2-3 TRBV9 . TGTGCCAGCAGCGTAGCGGAGGGAGGAGTAGATACGCAGTATTTT CASSVAEGGVDTQYF
TRBD2 TRBJ2-5 TRBV6-1 many TGTGCCAGCAGTGAAGTCTCTAGCGGGAGGGCGGAGACCCAGTACTTC CASSEVSSGRAETQYF
. TRBJ2-3 TRBV9 . TGTGCCAGCAGCGTAGAAAAGGGGCACACAGATACGCAGTATTTT CASSVEKGHTDTQYF
TRBD2 TRBJ2-1 TRBV9 . TGTGCCAGCAGCGTAGAATTAGCGGGAGGGGCCTCTTCCTACAATGAGCAGTTCTTC CASSVELAGGASSYNEQFF
. TRBJ2-6 TRBV6-1 . TGTGCCAGCAGTGAAGCCTACTCTTACTCTGGGGCCAACGTCCTGACTTTC CASSEAYSYSGANVLTF
TRBD2 TRBJ2-3 TRBV20-1 many TGCAGTGCTAGCAAGCGGGGGGGCCCAGATACGCAGTATTTT CSASKRGGPDTQYF
. TRBJ2-2 TRBV7-9 . TGTGCCAGCAGCTCGCAGGGTACGAACACCGGGGAGCTGTTTTTT CASSSQGTNTGELFF
. TRBJ1-3 TRBV6-8 . TGTGCCAGCAGTTACCCAGGGGCGCCTGGAAACACCATATATTTT CASSYPGAPGNTIYF
. TRBJ1-5 TRBV6-2/TRBV6-3 . TGTGCCAGCAGTTATGGGGACACAAGCAATCAGCCCCAGCATTTT CASSYGDTSNQPQHF
. TRBJ2-7 TRBV6-1 few TGTGCCAGCAGGGGGGTCGCGGGAAATTCATACGAGCAGTACTTC CASRGVAGNSYEQYF
TRBD2 TRBJ2-1 TRBV6-1 many TGTGCCAGCAGCCCAGGCGGGCTAGCGGGGTTCGGCGAGCAGTTCTTC CASSPGGLAGFGEQFF
. TRBJ2-3 TRBV7-6 many TGTGCCAGCAGCTTCGCGGCGGGCAGCACAGATACGCAGTATTTT CASSFAAGSTDTQYF
. TRBJ2-5 TRBV6-1 many TGTGCCAGCAGTTCGAAGCTTCCGGGTGCTAAGACCCAGTACTTC CASSSKLPGAKTQYF
. TRBJ2-7 TRBV13 . TGTGCCAGCAGCCCTCGGGACCACCCCTACGAGCAGTACTTC CASSPRDHPYEQYF
TRBD2 TRBJ2-1 TRBV9 few TGTGCCAGCAGCCCCCTTCGGGCGGGGGGTCGGGTTGAGCAGTTCTTC CASSPLRAGGRVEQFF
. TRBJ2-3 TRBV7-9 . TGTGCCAGCAGCTTAAGGGCGGTGTTCAGCACAGATACGCAGTATTTT CASSLRAVFSTDTQYF
. TRBJ2-5 TRBV9 . TGTGCCAGCAGCCCCCCTGGAGGCCACGAGACCCAGTACTTC CASSPPGGHETQYF
. TRBJ2-6 TRBV28 . TGTGCCAGCAGTTTGGGGCAACCCGGGGCCAACGTCCTGACTTTC CASSLGQPGANVLTF
. TRBJ1-5 TRBV20-1 few TGCAGTGCCAGTACAGAGGCATATAGCAATCAGCCCCAGCATTTT CSASTEAYSNQPQHF
. TRBJ2-1 TRBV9 . TGTGCCAGCAGCGTAGAACGGGGCGCCTACAATGAGCAGTTCTTC CASSVERGAYNEQFF
TRBD2 TRBJ2-1 TRBV7-8 . TGTGCCAGCAGCCACTTAGCGGGAGCATCGAGTTACAATGAGCAGTTCTTC CASSHLAGASSYNEQFF
. TRBJ1-2 TRBV29-1 many TGCAGCGTTGTCGGCCCGGATGGCTACACCTTC CSVVGPDGYTF
. TRBJ2-3 TRBV4-1 . TGCGCCAGCAGCCAACCCCCTCTTAGCACAGATACGCAGTATTTT CASSQPPLSTDTQYF
. TRBJ2-3 TRBV20-1 . TGCAGTGCTAGACTGGGTGGAGATACGCAGTATTTT CSARLGGDTQYF
. TRBJ2-4 TRBV5-1 many TGCGCCAGCAGCTTGGGAGGGGCCGAAAACATTCAGTACTTC CASSLGGAENIQYF
. TRBJ2-1 TRBV12-3/TRBV12-4 many TGTGCCAGCAGTTCCCTGATACGGAACAATGAGCAGTTCTTC CASSSLIRNNEQFF
TRBD1 TRBJ2-5 TRBV3-1 few TGTGCCAGCAGCCAACCCCTGGACAGGGGATACCAAGAGACCCAGTACTTC CASSQPLDRGYQETQYF
TRBD2 TRBJ2-1 TRBV9 . TGTGCCAGCAGCGTTAGCGGGCTGTCCTACAATGAGCAGTTCTTC CASSVSGLSYNEQFF
. TRBJ2-5 TRBV27 . TGTGCCAGCAGTTTCGCCGGGGGCCCCGCCCAAGAGACCCAGTACTTC CASSFAGGPAQETQYF
TRBD2 TRBJ2-3 TRBV2 . TGTGCCAGCAGTGTTCCTAGCGGGGGAGATACGCAGTATTTT CASSVPSGGDTQYF
TRBD2 TRBJ2-3 TRBV7-8 few TGTGCCAGCAGCTTAGGCTTTGGAGCGGGAGGATGGGACGGCACAGATACGCAGTATTTT CASSLGFGAGGWDGTDTQYF
. TRBJ1-2 TRBV7-9 many TGTGCCAGCAGCTACCTAGGTACGAAGAACTATGGCTACACCTTC CASSYLGTKNYGYTF
TRBD1 TRBJ1-4 TRBV5-1 once TGCGCCAGCAGAAGACAGGGGGCGGGTGAAAAACTGTTTTTT CASRRQGAGEKLFF
TRBD2 TRBJ2-2 TRBV5-5 few TGTGCCAGCAGCACAGGACTAGCGGGGAACACCGGGGAGCTGTTTTTT CASSTGLAGNTGELFF
. TRBJ1-4 TRBV7-8 . TGTGCCAGCAGCTTACCCTGGGTTGCAACTAATGAAAAACTGTTTTTT CASSLPWVATNEKLFF